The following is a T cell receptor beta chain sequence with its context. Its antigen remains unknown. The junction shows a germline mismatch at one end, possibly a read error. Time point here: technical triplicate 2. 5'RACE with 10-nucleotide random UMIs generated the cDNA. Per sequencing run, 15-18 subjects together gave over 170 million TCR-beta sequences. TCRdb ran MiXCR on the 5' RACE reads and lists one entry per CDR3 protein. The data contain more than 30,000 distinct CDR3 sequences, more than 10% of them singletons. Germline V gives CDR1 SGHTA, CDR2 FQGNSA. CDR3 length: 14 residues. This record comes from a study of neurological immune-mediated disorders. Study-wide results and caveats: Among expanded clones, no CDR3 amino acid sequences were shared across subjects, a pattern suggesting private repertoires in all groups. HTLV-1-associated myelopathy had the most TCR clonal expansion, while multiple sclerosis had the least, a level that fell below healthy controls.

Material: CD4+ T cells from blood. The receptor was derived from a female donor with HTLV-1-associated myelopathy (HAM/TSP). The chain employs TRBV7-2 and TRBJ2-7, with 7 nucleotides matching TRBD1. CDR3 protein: CARSSRTGRYEQYF. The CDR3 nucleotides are TGTGCCAGAAGCTCCAGGACAGGAAGGTACGAGCAGTACTTC.